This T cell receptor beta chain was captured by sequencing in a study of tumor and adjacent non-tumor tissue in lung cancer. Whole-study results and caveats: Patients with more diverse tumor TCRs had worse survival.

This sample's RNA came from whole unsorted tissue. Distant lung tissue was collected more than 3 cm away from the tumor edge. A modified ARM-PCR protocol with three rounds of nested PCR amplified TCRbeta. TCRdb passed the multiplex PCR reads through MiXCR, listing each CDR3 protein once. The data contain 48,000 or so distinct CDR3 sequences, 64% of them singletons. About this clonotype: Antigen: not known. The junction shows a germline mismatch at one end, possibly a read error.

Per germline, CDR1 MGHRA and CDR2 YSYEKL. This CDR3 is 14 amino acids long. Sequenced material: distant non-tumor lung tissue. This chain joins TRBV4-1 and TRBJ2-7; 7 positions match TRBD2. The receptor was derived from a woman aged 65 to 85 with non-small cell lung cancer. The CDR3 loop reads CASSPRDYAYEKYF. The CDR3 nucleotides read TGCGCCAGCAGCCCCCGGGACTATGCCTACGAGAAGTACTTC.